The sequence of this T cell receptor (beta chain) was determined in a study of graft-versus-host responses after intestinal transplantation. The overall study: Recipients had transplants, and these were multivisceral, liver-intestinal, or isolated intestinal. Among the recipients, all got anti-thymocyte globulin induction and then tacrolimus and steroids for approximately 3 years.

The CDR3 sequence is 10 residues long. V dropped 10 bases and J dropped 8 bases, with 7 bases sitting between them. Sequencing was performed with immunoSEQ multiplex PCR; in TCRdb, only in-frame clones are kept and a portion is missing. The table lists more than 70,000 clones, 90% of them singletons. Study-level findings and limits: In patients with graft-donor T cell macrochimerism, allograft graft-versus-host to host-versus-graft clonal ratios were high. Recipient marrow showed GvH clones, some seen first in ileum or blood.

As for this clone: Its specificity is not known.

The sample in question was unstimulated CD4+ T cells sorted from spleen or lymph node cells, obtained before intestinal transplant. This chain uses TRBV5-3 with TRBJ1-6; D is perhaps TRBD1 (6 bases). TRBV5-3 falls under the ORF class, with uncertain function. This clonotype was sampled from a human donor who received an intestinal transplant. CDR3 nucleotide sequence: TGTGCCCAGGGGTATTCACCCCTCCACTTT. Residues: CAQGYSPLHF.